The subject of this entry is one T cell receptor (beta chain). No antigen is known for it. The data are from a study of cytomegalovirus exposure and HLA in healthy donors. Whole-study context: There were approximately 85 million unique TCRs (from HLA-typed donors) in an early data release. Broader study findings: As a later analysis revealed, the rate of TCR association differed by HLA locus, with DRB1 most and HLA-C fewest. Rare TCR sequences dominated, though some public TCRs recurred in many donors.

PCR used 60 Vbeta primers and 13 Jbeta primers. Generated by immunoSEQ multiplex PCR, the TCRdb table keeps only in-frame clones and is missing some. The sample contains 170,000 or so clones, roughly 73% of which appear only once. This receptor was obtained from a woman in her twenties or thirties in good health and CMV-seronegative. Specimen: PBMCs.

The CDR3 loop reads CASSQDRGAYEQYF. CDR3 DNA sequence: TGTGCCAGCAGCCAAGATCGGGGGGCCTACGAGCAGTACTTC. This chain uses TRBV4-2 with TRBJ2-7; 7 bases agree with TRBD2. Trimming at V came to 0 bases and at J to 2 bases, leaving 1 base not matched to a gene. Germline CDR1 LGHNA, CDR2 YNFKEQ. CDR3 size: 14 residues.